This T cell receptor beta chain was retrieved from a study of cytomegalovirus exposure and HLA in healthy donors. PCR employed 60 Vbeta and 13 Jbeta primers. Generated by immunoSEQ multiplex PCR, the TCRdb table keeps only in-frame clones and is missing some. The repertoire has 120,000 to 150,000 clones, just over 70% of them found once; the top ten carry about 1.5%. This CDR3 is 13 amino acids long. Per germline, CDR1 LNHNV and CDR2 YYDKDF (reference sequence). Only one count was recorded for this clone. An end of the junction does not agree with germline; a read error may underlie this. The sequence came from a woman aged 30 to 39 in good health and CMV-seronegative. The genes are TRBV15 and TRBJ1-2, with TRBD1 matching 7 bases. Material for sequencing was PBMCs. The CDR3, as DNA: TGTGCCACCAGCAGAGATCTAAGGGACAGAGCATTCTTC. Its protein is CATSRDLRDRAFF.